Listed here are 24 T cell receptor beta chains from one sample, sequenced in a study of T cells in Graves' hyperthyroidism and ophthalmopathy. Regions amplified from RNA transcripts were the TCR beta CDR3 regions. TCR CDR3 underwent first-round RT-PCR with the HTBI primer set. MiXCR, run by TCRdb on the multiplex PCR reads, gives a single entry per CDR3 protein. The sample has approximately 430,000 distinct CDR3 sequences; more than 15% are singletons. The sequencing sample was made of blood. The receptors shown here come from a woman aged 18-35 years with Graves' hyperthyroidism.

The rearrangement joins TRBV5-1 to TRBJ2-5, with D possibly TRBD2 on 6 matching bases. Germline CDR1 is SGHRS and CDR2 is YFSETQ. This CDR3 spans 14 amino acids. V lost 4 bases and J lost 5, with 15 bases in between. CDR3 in amino acids: CASSIGGGGETQYF. CDR3 bases: TGCGCCAGCAGCATCGGGGGAGGTGGCGAGACCCAGTACTTC.

J is TRBJ2-6 and V is TRBV24-1; either TRBD1 or TRBD2 may fit D (5 bases each). The V gene's germline CDR1 is KGHDR and CDR2 SFDVKD. CDR3 length equals 18 residues. V dropped 4 bases and J dropped 0 bases, with 15 bases sitting between them. CDR3 bases: TGTGCCACCAGTGAGCGCGTGGGACGGATCTCTGGGGCCAACGTCCTGACTTTC. It is translated as CATSERVGRISGANVLTF.

This clonotype was observed at least ten times. The chain is built from TRBV11-1 and TRBJ1-4; D is uncertain. The length of the CDR3 is 13 residues. Trimming stripped 3 bases from V and 7 bases from J, with 9 bases between. Germline CDR1 reads SGHAT; CDR2 reads FQDESV (reference sequence). CDR3 region: CASSFGRGEKLFF. CDR3 nucleotides: TGTGCCAGCAGCTTCGGACGAGGTGAAAAACTGTTTTTT.

This clonotype was counted between two and nine times. A read error may explain this, as a much larger clone is one base away. The J gene is TRBJ1-2, the V gene TRBV12-3 or TRBV12-4, with TRBD1 identical over 7 bases. The CDR3 has 14 residues. V lost 4 bases to trimming and J lost 4 bases; unmatched junction nucleotides: 6. CDR3 protein: CASSSGTAPYGYTF. The CDR3 DNA is TGTGCCAGCAGTTCCGGGACAGCACCCTATGGCTACACCTTC.

This clonotype was picked up many times. The gene calls are TRBV20-1 and TRBJ2-1, with 10 positions matching TRBD1. Germline V gene lookup returns CDR1 DFQATT and CDR2 SNEGSKA (reference sequence). Unmatched junction bases numbered 7, after V lost 6 bases and J lost 5 bases. CDR3 length: 14 amino acids. This chain's CDR3 is CSAGEGQGNNEQFF. CDR3 sequence (DNA): TGCAGTGCAGGAGAGGGACAGGGGAACAATGAGCAGTTCTTC.

In its sample, this clonotype was seen many times. This chain's CDR3 is CASSPPGPAKSAAFF. In DNA form, the CDR3 reads TGTGCCAGCTCACCGCCGGGGCCAGCGAAAAGTGCAGCTTTCTTT. The J gene is TRBJ1-1, the V gene TRBV18; tentatively, D is TRBD1 (5 bases). CDR1 is KGHSH, CDR2 LQKENI, per germline. The CDR3 loop spans 15 amino acids. Trimming shortened V by 3 bases and J by 10 bases, and 21 bases separated the two germline ends.

Worth noting for this clonotype: A much larger clone lies one base from this, so it may be a read error. V usage is TRBV10-3 and J usage is TRBJ2-2; TRBD1 matches 10 bases. CDR3 length: 15 residues. The germline V gene encodes CDR1 ENHRY and CDR2 SYGVKD. The CDR3 DNA is TGTGTCACGAACGCGGGACAGGGGACTGGAGGGGAGCTGTTTTTT. This sequence encodes CVTNAGQGTGGELFF.

J is TRBJ1-6 and V is TRBV2, with 8 nucleotides matching TRBD1. This CDR3 region has 15 residues. V lost 5 bases, J lost 9 bases, and 9 bases stayed unmatched. From germline, CDR1 is SNHLY and CDR2 FYNNEI. The CDR3 spells CASSLSTGETSPLHF. The CDR3 coding sequence is TGTGCCAGCAGTCTTTCGACAGGGGAGACTTCACCCCTCCACTTT.

V usage is TRBV5-1 and J usage is TRBJ1-6; no clear D gene. The CDR3 length is 15 residues. The V and J ends lost 0 bases and 12 bases respectively, with 16 bases between them. CDR1 and CDR2 (germline): SGHRS, YFSETQ. DNA of the CDR3: TGCGCCAGCAGCTTGGAGGACTCCTCGGGAGGACCCCTCCACTTT. It codes for CASSLEDSSGGPLHF.

This chain joins TRBV3-1 and TRBJ2-1; 11 nucleotides align to TRBD2. Germline CDR1 and CDR2: LGHDT and YNNKEL (reference sequence). J was trimmed by 6 bases and V by 5 bases; bases with no gene match: 12. There are 17 residues in the CDR3. The CDR3 is CASSLRVTSGGLNEQFF. The CDR3 DNA sequence: TGTGCCAGCAGCTTGAGGGTCACTAGCGGGGGACTCAATGAGCAGTTCTTC.

This clonotype has a count of ten or more. The chain is built from TRBV20-1 and TRBJ1-2, with D unresolved. The CDR3 has 15 residues. Germline lookup yields CDR1 DFQATT and CDR2 SNEGSKA (reference sequence). V lost 0 bases, J lost 6 bases, and 17 bases lay in between. CDR3 in DNA: TGCAGTGCTAGAGATCTTACTTTAAATGGGGATGGCTACACCTTC. It translates to CSARDLTLNGDGYTF.

This clonotype showed up many times. The V and J genes are TRBV6-1 and TRBJ2-6; maybe TRBD2 (5 bases). Germline CDR1 reads MNHNS; CDR2 reads SASEGT. V was shortened by 11 bases and J by 0 bases, with 8 bases between the two germline ends. This CDR3 region has 13 residues. This CDR3 reads CAERDSGANVLTF. CDR3 DNA sequence: TGTGCCGAACGGGACTCTGGGGCCAACGTCCTGACTTTC.

This clonotype turned up a few times. The CDR3 region is CASTSRRNNEQFF. The CDR3 DNA follows: TGTGCCAGCACCTCAAGGCGGAACAATGAGCAGTTCTTC. The chain joins TRBV11-1 to TRBJ2-1, with D unclear. The V and J ends lost 7 bases and 5 bases respectively, with 12 bases between them. The length of the CDR3 is 13 residues. Germline V gene sequence: CDR1 SGHAT, CDR2 FQDESV (reference sequence).

This clonotype was detected ten times or more. The V gene is TRBV28, the J gene TRBJ1-5, with D uncertain. Trimming removed 6 bases from V and 7 bases from J, with 10 bases in between. The CDR3 runs to 12 residues. The germline CDR1 and CDR2 sequences are MDHEN and SYDVKM. The DNA for the CDR3 is TGTGCCAGCAGCTTGATTCCACAGCCCCAGCATTTT. Its translation is CASSLIPQPQHF.

This clonotype has a count of ten or more. V usage is TRBV6-1 and J usage is TRBJ1-2; D uncertain. Trimming removed 3 bases from V and 5 bases from J, with 7 bases in between. The V gene's germline CDR1 is MNHNS and CDR2 SASEGT. The CDR3 extends over 12 amino acids. The CDR3 sequence is CASSDSTYGYTF. The CDR3, as DNA: TGTGCCAGCAGTGACAGTACTTATGGCTACACCTTC.

In its sample, this clonotype was seen many times. The chain combines TRBV6-1 with TRBJ1-6; D is unclear. V was cut by 5 bases and J by 5 bases, with 16 bases left in between. Germline values: CDR1 MNHNS, CDR2 SASEGT. The CDR3 is 16 residues long. The CDR3 nucleotides are TGTGCCAGCAGTTATGGCCTCAAGTACAATAATTCACCCCTCCACTTT. Protein sequence: CASSYGLKYNNSPLHF.

This clonotype showed up many times. The chain couples TRBV5-1 to TRBJ2-7, with D possibly being TRBD2 (6 bases). The CDR3 length is 14 residues. Germline values: CDR1 SGHRS, CDR2 YFSETQ. Trimming pared 4 bases from V and 6 bases from J, leaving 17 bases between. CDR3 in DNA: TGCGCCAGCAGCCCCCGGAGGGCCTCGATCGAGCAGTACTTC. Translating gives CASSPRRASIEQYF.

This clonotype has ten or more counts. The chain employs TRBV7-9 and TRBJ1-1, with D perhaps matching TRBD1 (5 bases). Germline-derived CDR1 and CDR2 are SEHNR and FQNEAQ (reference sequence). V dropped 0 bases and J dropped 1 base, with 9 bases sitting between them. CDR3 length equals 15 residues. CDR3 nucleotides: TGTGCCAGCAGCTTAGCCCAGGGATCGAACACTGAAGCTTTCTTT. This translates into CASSLAQGSNTEAFF. The complete variable domain, with remaining parts taken from reference TRBV7-9 and TRBJ1-1, reads DTGVSQNPRHKITKRGQNVTFRCDPISEHNRLYWYRQTLGQGPEFLTYFQNEAQLEKSRLLSDRFSAERPKGSFSTLEIQRTEQGDSAMYLCASSLAQGSNTEAFFGQGTRLTVV.

This clonotype was detected ten times or more. The genes are TRBV27 and TRBJ2-7; possibly TRBD1 or TRBD2 for D (9 bases each). Germline CDR1 reads MNHEY; CDR2 reads SMNVEV (reference sequence). Trimming pared 5 bases from V and 4 bases from J, leaving 30 bases between. The CDR3 runs 19 residues. This chain's CDR3 is CASSTRTGEGVSGRYEQYF. The CDR3 DNA sequence: TGTGCCAGCAGTACTCGGACAGGGGAAGGGGTTAGCGGGAGATACGAGCAGTACTTC.

This clonotype was recorded at least ten times. V usage is TRBV28 and J usage is TRBJ2-5; 9 nucleotides match TRBD2. The CDR3 covers 15 residues. J gave up 5 bases and V 3 bases, and 7 bases lay outside the gene matches. Germline CDR1 MDHEN, CDR2 SYDVKM. CDR3 sequence reads: CASSFGGGAWETQYF. The CDR3 DNA sequence: TGTGCCAGCAGTTTTGGCGGGGGGGCCTGGGAGACCCAGTACTTC.

This clonotype was seen many times. The chain has TRBV12-3 or TRBV12-4 and TRBJ2-1; TRBD2 matches at 10 bases. The CDR3 totals 16 residues. The J segment lost 5 bases and the V segment lost 5 bases, leaving 9 bases of the junction unmatched. The CDR3 reads CASSPVAGGPHNEQFF. The CDR3 bases are TGTGCCAGCAGTCCCGTAGCGGGAGGCCCCCACAATGAGCAGTTCTTC.

This clonotype was seen many times. The chain joins TRBV11-1 to TRBJ2-1, with unresolved D. Germline V gene data show CDR1 as SGHAT and CDR2 as FQDESV (reference sequence). Trimming removed 5 bases at V and 0 bases at J, with 11 bases between. The CDR3 covers 15 residues. The CDR3 here is CASSVTSSSYNEQFF. The CDR3 DNA sequence: TGTGCCAGCAGCGTAACTTCTAGCTCCTACAATGAGCAGTTCTTC.

This clonotype showed up many times. The chain recombines TRBV6-1 with TRBJ1-1; a possible D gene is TRBD1 (6 bases). The CDR3 runs 17 residues. Germline assignment: CDR1 MNHNS and CDR2 SASEGT. Between the trimmed V and J ends, which lost 0 bases and 5 bases, there was a span of 19 bases. CDR3 sequence reads: CASSEALPGQPWTEAFF. CDR3 in DNA: TGTGCCAGCAGTGAAGCGCTCCCCGGACAGCCGTGGACTGAAGCTTTCTTT.

This clonotype was detected ten times or more. The J gene is TRBJ2-5, the V gene TRBV7-2; 7 nucleotides line up with TRBD1. The CDR3 length is 15 residues. Trimming at V came to 1 base and at J to 1 base, leaving 3 bases not matched to a gene. CDR1 is SGHTA and CDR2 is FQGNSA in the germline V gene. CDR3 loop: CASSLVPGGQETQYF. The CDR3 DNA reads TGTGCCAGCAGCTTAGTACCAGGGGGCCAAGAGACCCAGTACTTC.